The next 23 T cell receptor beta chains were all read from a single sample in a study of somatic mutations in cytotoxic T cells in rheumatoid arthritis. Using immunoSEQ multiplex PCR, the repertoire was profiled, and TCRdb retains in-frame clones only, with some absent. The table has around 5,400 clones, 78% seen once. The specimen sequenced was CD8+ T cells sorted from blood. These receptors all stem from an adult with rheumatoid arthritis.

The chain joins TRBV28 to TRBJ1-1; D uncertain. V lost 4 bases, J lost 3 bases, and 6 bases lay in between. The germline V gene encodes CDR1 MDHEN and CDR2 SYDVKM. The CDR3 totals 12 residues. Here the CDR3 reads CASSSADTEAFF. CDR3 nucleotide sequence: TGTGCCAGCAGTTCCGCAGACACTGAAGCTTTCTTT.

The chain links TRBV2 to TRBJ1-1; D not certain. Trimming shortened V by 3 bases and J by 6 bases, and 11 bases separated the two germline ends. The CDR3 is made up of 13 amino acids. The germline gives CDR1 SNHLY, CDR2 FYNNEI. CDR3: CASSEGRSPEAFF. The CDR3 DNA reads as TGTGCCAGCAGTGAGGGCAGGAGCCCTGAAGCTTTCTTT.

The rearrangement joins TRBV7-9 to TRBJ2-2; D may correspond to TRBD1 or TRBD2 (7 bases each). The germline V gene encodes CDR1 SEHNR and CDR2 FQNEAQ (reference sequence). V was cut by 7 bases and J by 4 bases, with 22 bases left in between. The CDR3 spans 17 residues. CDR3 region: CASTPFPGGAGTGELFF. The CDR3 DNA is TGTGCCAGCACCCCATTCCCAGGGGGGGCAGGCACCGGGGAGCTGTTTTTT.

This chain uses TRBV5-1 with TRBJ2-7; no reliable D call. V was shortened by 1 base and J by 0 bases, with 11 bases between the two germline ends. This CDR3 comprises 15 residues. CDR1 and CDR2 from the germline V gene are SGHRS and YFSETQ. Here the CDR3 reads CASSLLDLSSYEQYF. The CDR3 DNA reads as TGCGCCAGCAGCTTGCTCGATCTTAGCTCCTACGAGCAGTACTTC.

V is TRBV7-3 and J is TRBJ2-3; no clear D. The CDR3 covers 13 residues. Trimming removed 6 bases from V and 5 bases from J, with 12 bases in between. Per the germline V gene, CDR1 is SGHTA and CDR2 is FQGTGA. CDR3 sequence: CASSRLPGDTQYF. The CDR3 coding sequence is TGTGCCAGCAGTCGCCTCCCGGGAGATACGCAGTATTTT. Full variable domain (rest looked up from reference TRBV7-3 and TRBJ2-3): GAGVSQTPSNKVTEKGKYVELRCDPISGHTALYWYRQSLGQGPEFLIYFQGTGAADDSGLPNDRFFAVRPEGSVSTLKIQRTERGDSAVYLCASSRLPGDTQYFGPGTRLTVL.

The CDR3 nucleotides are TGCAGCGCCTATCGCTTGGGCAGGCCCCATGGCTACACCTTC. Translation gives CSAYRLGRPHGYTF. This chain joins TRBV29-1 and TRBJ1-2; D remains ambiguous. The CDR3 has 14 residues. Trimming took off 7 bases at V and 6 bases at J, with 21 bases between the two ends. The V gene's germline CDR1 is SQVTM and CDR2 ANQGSEA. Together with reference TRBV29-1 and TRBJ1-2, the CDR3 gives the full variable domain: SAVISQKPSRDICQRGTSLTIQCQVDSQVTMMFWYRQQPGQSLTLIATANQGSEATYESGFVIDKFPISRPNLTFSTLTVSNMSPEDSSIYLCSAYRLGRPHGYTFGSGTRLTVV.

This clone showed up just a few times. The chain links TRBV29-1 to TRBJ2-7, with D perhaps TRBD1 (6 bases). V was cut by 4 bases and J by 4 bases, with 14 bases left in between. The CDR3 totals 13 residues. Germline CDR1 reads SQVTM; CDR2 reads ANQGSEA. This CDR3 reads CSVADGTSYEQYF. The CDR3 coding sequence is TGCAGCGTTGCAGACGGGACATCTTACGAGCAGTACTTC.

This clone was observed a single time. V gene TRBV18 combines with J gene TRBJ2-1, with TRBD1 identical over 9 bases. The J segment lost 6 bases and the V segment lost 3 bases, leaving 15 bases of the junction unmatched. The CDR3 sequence is 18 residues long. Germline loops: CDR1 KGHSH, CDR2 LQKENI. The CDR3 DNA reads as TGTGCCAGCTCACCCCTAAAGAGTCCGGGACAGGGTCCCAATGAGCAGTTCTTC. It translates to CASSPLKSPGQGPNEQFF.

The chain carries TRBV6-5 and TRBJ2-5, with a possible D match to TRBD1 (6 bases). Germline V gene data show CDR1 as MNHEY and CDR2 as SVGAGI. The CDR3 totals 10 residues. CDR3 sequence (DNA): TGTGTCCCAGCCTCAGGGGAGCAGTACTTC. It is translated as CVPASGEQYF.

Details on this clone: One end of the junction varies from germline; a read error may be responsible. This chain connects TRBV27 to TRBJ2-7; 7 nucleotides align to TRBD2. The CDR3 runs 16 residues. In germline, CDR1 is MNHEY, CDR2 SMNVEV (reference sequence). DNA of the CDR3: TGTGCCAGCAGTCTCCGCGGGACTACCCCTCCCTACGGGCAGTACTTC. Amino acids: CASSLRGTTPPYGQYF.

The rearrangement links TRBV4-2 to TRBJ1-5; no reliable D call. CDR1 is LGHNA, CDR2 YNFKEQ, per germline. The CDR3 contains 13 residues. With 0 bases removed from V and 6 bases from J, the gap between germline ends came to 6 bases. The CDR3 region is CASSQEISQPQHF. In DNA, the CDR3 is TGTGCCAGCAGCCAAGAAATAAGTCAGCCCCAGCATTTT.

This clone was detected a few times. The rearrangement joins TRBV19 to TRBJ2-7, with D possibly matching TRBD2 (5 bases). CDR1 and CDR2 from the germline V gene are LNHDA and SQIVND (reference sequence). V was clipped by 5 bases and J by 6 bases, with 14 bases between them. CDR3 length: 13 amino acids. In nucleotides, the CDR3 is TGTGCCAGTAGTTCGGTACTCCTAGCCGAGCAGTACTTC. Translated, it gives CASSSVLLAEQYF.

The genes are TRBV6-1 and TRBJ2-3; D call uncertain. V was cut by 10 bases and J by 4 bases, with 9 bases left in between. The germline gives CDR1 MNHNS, CDR2 SASEGT. The CDR3 is 11 residues long. DNA of the CDR3: TGTGCCACCCGCGGCCCAGATACGCAGTATTTT. Translation gives CATRGPDTQYF.

By share of the sample, this clone is large. The J gene is TRBJ1-2, the V gene TRBV6-7, with D uncertain. TRBV6-7 is given ORF status, its function remaining uncertain. Deletions cut 0 bases from V and 5 bases from J, with 13 bases between. The length of the CDR3 is 15 residues. In DNA, the CDR3 is TGTGCCAGCAGTTACTCGATATGTCCGATATATGGCTACACCTTC. This encodes CASSYSICPIYGYTF.

J is TRBJ2-7 and V is TRBV7-9; D not resolved. Germline V gives CDR1 SEHNR, CDR2 FQNEAQ (reference sequence). V lost 4 bases and J lost 5, with 12 bases in between. The CDR3 runs 13 residues. The CDR3 DNA is TGTGCCAGCAGCTCGTGGGCATCCGACGAGCAGTACTTC. This sequence encodes CASSSWASDEQYF.

CDR3 loop: CAWRSTGELYGYTF. DNA of the CDR3: TGTGCCTGGAGATCTACAGGGGAACTTTATGGCTACACCTTC. The V call is TRBV30, the J call TRBJ1-2, with 7 bases identical to TRBD1. The CDR3 is 14 amino acids. The V segment lost 3 bases and the J segment 5 bases; nucleotides outside the gene matches: 9. From germline, CDR1 is GTSNPN and CDR2 SVGIG (reference sequence).

This clone has a handful of counts. V usage is TRBV5-1 and J usage is TRBJ2-1; possible D gene TRBD2, 6 bases. The CDR3 is 14 residues long. V shed 0 bases and J shed 7 bases, with 11 bases lying between them. Germline values: CDR1 SGHRS, CDR2 YFSETQ. CDR3 loop: CASSLGGAENEQFF. The CDR3 nucleotides read TGCGCCAGCAGCTTGGGCGGGGCGGAAAATGAGCAGTTCTTC. Full variable domain (rest looked up from reference TRBV5-1 and TRBJ2-1): KAGVTQTPRYLIKTRGQQVTLSCSPISGHRSVSWYQQTPGQGLQFLFEYFSETQRNKGNFPGRFSGRQFSNSRSEMNVSTLELGDSALYLCASSLGGAENEQFFGPGTRLTVL.

This clone was detected once. V usage is TRBV27 and J usage is TRBJ2-6, with D uncertain. With 2 bases removed from V and 0 bases from J, the gap between germline ends came to 8 bases. The germline V gene has CDR1 MNHEY and CDR2 SMNVEV (reference sequence). The CDR3 contains 16 residues. CDR3 sequence (DNA): TGTGCCAGCAGTTTAAACAGATTCTCTGGGGCCAACGTCCTGACTTTC. It encodes CASSLNRFSGANVLTF.

The CDR3: CASSYSTRVHTQYF. In DNA, the CDR3 is TGTGCCAGCAGTTACTCGACCCGGGTCCATACGCAGTATTTT. The V gene is TRBV6-5, the J gene TRBJ2-3; D is unclear. The V end lost 0 bases, the J end lost 7 bases, and 11 bases lay between the germline ends. This CDR3 region has 14 residues. Germline-derived CDR1 and CDR2 are MNHEY and SVGAGI.

The gene calls are TRBV29-1 and TRBJ2-7; D may be TRBD1 (7 bases). Germline lookup yields CDR1 SQVTM and CDR2 ANQGSEA. V lost 7 bases, J lost 3 bases, and 25 bases lay in between. The CDR3 sequence is 16 residues long. CDR3 residues: CSGFTGTAVGGYEQYF. As DNA, the CDR3 is TGCAGCGGATTCACCGGGACAGCGGTGGGGGGCTACGAGCAGTACTTC.

Relative to its sample, this clone is medium-sized. The rearrangement links TRBV6-5 to TRBJ1-6; weak D call: TRBD1 (5 bases). The germline V gene encodes CDR1 MNHEY and CDR2 SVGAGI. V lost 4 bases to trimming and J lost 10 bases, with 17 bases between them. CDR3 length equals 15 residues. CDR3 DNA: TGTGCCAGCAGTTCCCAGGTTTTGCCAGGGTCACCCCTCCACTTT. It codes for CASSSQVLPGSPLHF.

The chain combines TRBV13 with TRBJ2-7; 8 nucleotides line up with TRBD1. The V segment lost 5 bases and the J segment 3 bases; nucleotides outside the gene matches: 3. This CDR3 contains 13 residues. Per germline, CDR1 PRHDT and CDR2 FYEKMQ (reference sequence). CDR3 loop: CASSGRGLYEQYF. The CDR3 DNA follows: TGTGCCAGCAGCGGCAGGGGGCTCTACGAGCAGTACTTC.

The chain combines TRBV5-6 with TRBJ1-5, with unresolved D. The CDR3 extends over 14 amino acids. V shed 4 bases and J shed 0 bases, with 8 bases lying between them. Looked up from germline, CDR1 is SGHDT and CDR2 is YYEEEE. Written as DNA, the CDR3 is TGTGCCAGCAGCCAGAGCAATAGCAATCAGCCCCAGCATTTT. Residues: CASSQSNSNQPQHF.